The 7 T cell receptor beta chains presented below share a single source sample, sequenced in a study of identical twins. TCRdb reprocessed the 5' RACE reads with MiXCR, giving one entry per CDR3 protein. The repertoire holds around 370,000 distinct CDR3 sequences, with 7% to 9.5% as singletons. Sample: naive T cells sorted from blood. These receptors were taken from a woman between 45 and 60 years old in good health.

This clonotype appeared a few times. V and J are TRBV10-2 and TRBJ2-7, with 7 bases that match TRBD1. The germline V gene encodes CDR1 WSHSY and CDR2 SAAADI. The CDR3 covers 14 residues. Losses at the gene ends were 11 bases for V and 0 bases for J; bases not matched to a gene: 10. The CDR3 loop is CAGRTGLSSYEQYV. DNA for the CDR3: TGCGCCGGTAGGACAGGTCTAAGCTCCTACGAGCAGTACGTC.

This clonotype was detected a few times. The genes are TRBV24-1 and TRBJ2-1; 7 nucleotides align to TRBD1. Germline values: CDR1 KGHDR, CDR2 SFDVKD. There are 16 residues in the CDR3. The J segment lost 5 bases and the V segment lost 9 bases, leaving 15 bases of the junction unmatched. This CDR3 reads CATCCMRTGLHNEQFF. The CDR3 DNA is TGTGCCACCTGTTGTATGAGGACAGGTCTACACAATGAGCAGTTCTTC.

This clonotype was detected many times. The chain couples TRBV5-1 to TRBJ1-2, with D possibly matching TRBD1 (5 bases). The CDR3 has 16 residues. The V end lost 4 bases, the J end lost 3 bases, and 19 bases lay between the germline ends. Germline V gives CDR1 SGHRS, CDR2 YFSETQ. CDR3 coding DNA: TGCGCCAGCAGCCCCGGTTCCCTGGAGGGACACTATGGCTACACCTTC. This gives the protein CASSPGSLEGHYGYTF.

This clonotype was detected many times. The chain combines TRBV7-2 with TRBJ2-7, with 7 bases that match TRBD1. The CDR3 is made up of 15 amino acids. Germline trimming cut 1 base from V and 3 bases from J; bases unmatched to any gene: 6. Germline V gene sequence: CDR1 SGHTA, CDR2 FQGNSA. The CDR3: CASSLVSAGGYEQYF. DNA of the CDR3: TGTGCCAGCAGCTTAGTATCGGCAGGGGGCTACGAGCAGTACTTC.

The chain uses TRBV11-2 and TRBJ2-5, with no clear D. V was clipped by 0 bases and J by 7 bases, with 6 bases between them. Germline-derived CDR1 and CDR2 are SGHAT and FQNNGV. The CDR3 loop spans 12 amino acids. For the CDR3, the DNA is TGTGCCAGCAGCTTAGAAGCGAGGACCCAGTACTTC. It codes for CASSLEARTQYF.

At least ten counts were recorded for this clonotype. This chain's CDR3 is CASSVSQGFSDGYTF. DNA for the CDR3: TGTGCCAGCAGCGTAAGCCAGGGATTTTCGGATGGCTACACCTTC. The chain couples TRBV9 to TRBJ1-2; maybe TRBD1 (5 bases). The V gene's germline CDR1 is SGDLS and CDR2 YYNGEE. The CDR3 is 15 amino acids. Trimming removed 1 base from V and 6 bases from J, with 16 bases in between.

This clonotype came up many times. This CDR3 reads CASSTGGYGYTF. CDR3 coding DNA: TGTGCCAGCAGTACAGGAGGTTATGGCTACACCTTC. The chain carries TRBV27 and TRBJ1-2; possibly TRBD1 for D (5 bases). Per germline, CDR1 MNHEY and CDR2 SMNVEV (reference sequence). V shed 5 bases and J shed 5 bases, with 9 bases lying between them. This CDR3 comprises 12 residues.